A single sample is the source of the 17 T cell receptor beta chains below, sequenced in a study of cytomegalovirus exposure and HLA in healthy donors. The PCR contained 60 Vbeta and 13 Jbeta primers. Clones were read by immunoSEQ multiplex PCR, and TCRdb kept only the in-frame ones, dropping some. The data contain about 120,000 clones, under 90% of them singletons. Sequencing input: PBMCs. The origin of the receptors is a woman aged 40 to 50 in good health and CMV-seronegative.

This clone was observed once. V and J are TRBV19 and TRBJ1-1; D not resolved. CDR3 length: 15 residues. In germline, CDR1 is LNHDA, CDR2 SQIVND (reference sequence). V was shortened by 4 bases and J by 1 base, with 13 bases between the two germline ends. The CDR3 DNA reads TGTGCCAGTAGTACGGGAATTAGGAGGAACACTGAAGCTTTCTTT. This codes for CASSTGIRRNTEAFF.

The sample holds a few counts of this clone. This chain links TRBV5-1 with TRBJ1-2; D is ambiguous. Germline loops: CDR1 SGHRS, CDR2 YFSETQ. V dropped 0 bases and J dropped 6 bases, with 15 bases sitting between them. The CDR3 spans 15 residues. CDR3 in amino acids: CASSLALGGGHGYTF. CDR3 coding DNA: TGCGCCAGCAGCTTGGCCCTGGGAGGCGGTCATGGCTACACCTTC.

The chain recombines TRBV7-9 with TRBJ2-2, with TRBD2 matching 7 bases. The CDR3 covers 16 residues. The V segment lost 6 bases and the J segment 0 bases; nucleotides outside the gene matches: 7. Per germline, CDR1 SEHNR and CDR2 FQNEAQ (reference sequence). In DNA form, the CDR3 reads TGTGCCAGCAGTTCAACGGGGGGTTCGAACACCGGGGAGCTGTTTTTT. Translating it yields CASSSTGGSNTGELFF.

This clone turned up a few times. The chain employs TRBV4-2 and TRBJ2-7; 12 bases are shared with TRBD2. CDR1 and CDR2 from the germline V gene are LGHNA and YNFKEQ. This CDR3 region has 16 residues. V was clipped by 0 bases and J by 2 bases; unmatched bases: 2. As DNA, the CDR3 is TGTGCCAGCAGCCAAGAGACTAGCGGGAGTCCCTACGAGCAGTACTTC. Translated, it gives CASSQETSGSPYEQYF.

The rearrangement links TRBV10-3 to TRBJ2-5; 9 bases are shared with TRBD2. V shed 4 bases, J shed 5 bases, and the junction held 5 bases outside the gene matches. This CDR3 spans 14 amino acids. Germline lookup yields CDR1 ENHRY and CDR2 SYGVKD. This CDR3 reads CAISGLADRETQYF. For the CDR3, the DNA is TGTGCCATCAGTGGACTAGCGGACAGGGAGACCCAGTACTTC.

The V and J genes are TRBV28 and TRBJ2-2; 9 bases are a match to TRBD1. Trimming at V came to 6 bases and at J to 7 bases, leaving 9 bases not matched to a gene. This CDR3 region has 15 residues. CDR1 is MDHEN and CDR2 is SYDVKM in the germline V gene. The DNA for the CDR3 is TGTGCCAGCAGACCGTGGACAGGGGATGTCGGGGAGCTGTTTTTT. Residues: CASRPWTGDVGELFF.

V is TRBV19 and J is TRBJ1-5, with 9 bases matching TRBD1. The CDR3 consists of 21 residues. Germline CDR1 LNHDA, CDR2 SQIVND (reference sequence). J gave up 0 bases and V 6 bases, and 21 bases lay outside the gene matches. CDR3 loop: CASSIQTLNRGRGYSNQPQHF. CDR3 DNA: TGTGCCAGTAGCATCCAAACCCTCAACAGGGGGCGAGGATATAGCAATCAGCCCCAGCATTTT.

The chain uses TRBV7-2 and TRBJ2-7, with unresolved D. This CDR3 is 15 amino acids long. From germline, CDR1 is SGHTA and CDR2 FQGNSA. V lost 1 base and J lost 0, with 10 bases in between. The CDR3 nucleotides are TGTGCCAGCAGCTTAGATGAGGCCCGCTCCTACGAGCAGTACTTC. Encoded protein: CASSLDEARSYEQYF.

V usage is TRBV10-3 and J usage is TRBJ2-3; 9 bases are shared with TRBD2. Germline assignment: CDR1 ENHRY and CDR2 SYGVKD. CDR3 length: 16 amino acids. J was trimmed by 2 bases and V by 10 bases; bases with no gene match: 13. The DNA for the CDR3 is TGTGCCACCCGGAAGCCCCTAGCGGGGAACACAGATACGCAGTATTTT. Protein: CATRKPLAGNTDTQYF.

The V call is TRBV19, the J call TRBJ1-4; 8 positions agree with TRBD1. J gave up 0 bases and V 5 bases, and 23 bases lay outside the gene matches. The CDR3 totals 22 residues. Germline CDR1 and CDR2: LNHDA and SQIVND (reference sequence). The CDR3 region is CASSAHLPGGSLLSSTNEKLFF. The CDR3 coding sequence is TGTGCCAGTAGTGCGCATTTACCAGGGGGCTCCCTCTTATCTTCAACTAATGAAAAACTGTTTTTT.

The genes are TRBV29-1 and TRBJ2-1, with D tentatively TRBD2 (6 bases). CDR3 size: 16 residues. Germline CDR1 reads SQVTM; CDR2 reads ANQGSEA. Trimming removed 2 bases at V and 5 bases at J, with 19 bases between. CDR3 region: CSVEWGLAAGHNEQFF. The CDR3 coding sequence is TGCAGCGTTGAATGGGGGTTAGCGGCTGGGCACAATGAGCAGTTCTTC.

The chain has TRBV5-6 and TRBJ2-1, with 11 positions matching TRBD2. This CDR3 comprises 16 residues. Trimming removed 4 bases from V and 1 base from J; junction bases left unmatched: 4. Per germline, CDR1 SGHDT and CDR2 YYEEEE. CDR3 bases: TGTGCCAGCAGCCCTATAGCGGGAGGGTCCTACAATGAGCAGTTCTTC. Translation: CASSPIAGGSYNEQFF.

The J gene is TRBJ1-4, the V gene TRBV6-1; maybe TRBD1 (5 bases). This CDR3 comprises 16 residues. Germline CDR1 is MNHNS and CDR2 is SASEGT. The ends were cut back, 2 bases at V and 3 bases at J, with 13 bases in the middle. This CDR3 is CASSELSDRSNEKLFF. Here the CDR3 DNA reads TGTGCCAGCAGTGAACTCAGCGACAGATCTAATGAAAAACTGTTTTTT.

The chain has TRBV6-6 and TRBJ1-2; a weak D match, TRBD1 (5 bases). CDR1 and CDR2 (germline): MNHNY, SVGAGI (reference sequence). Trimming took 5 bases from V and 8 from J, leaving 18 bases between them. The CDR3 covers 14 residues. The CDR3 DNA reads TGTGCCAGCAGTCTCTCCCCGGCAGGGCGAGGCTACACCTTC. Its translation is CASSLSPAGRGYTF.

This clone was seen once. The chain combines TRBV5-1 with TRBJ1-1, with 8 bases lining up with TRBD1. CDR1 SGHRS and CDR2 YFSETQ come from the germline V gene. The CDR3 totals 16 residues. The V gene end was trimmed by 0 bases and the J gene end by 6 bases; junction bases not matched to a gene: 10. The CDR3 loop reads CASSLAADRAGPEAFF. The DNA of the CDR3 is TGCGCCAGCAGCTTGGCAGCGGACAGGGCAGGGCCTGAAGCTTTCTTT.

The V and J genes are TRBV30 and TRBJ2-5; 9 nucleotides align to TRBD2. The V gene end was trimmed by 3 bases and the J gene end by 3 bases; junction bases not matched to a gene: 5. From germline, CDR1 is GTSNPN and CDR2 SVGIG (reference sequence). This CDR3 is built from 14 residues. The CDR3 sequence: CAWRKGLAEETQYF. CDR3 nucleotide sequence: TGTGCCTGGAGAAAGGGACTAGCCGAAGAGACCCAGTACTTC. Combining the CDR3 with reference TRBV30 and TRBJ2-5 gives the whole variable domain SQTIHQWPATLVQPVGSPLSLECTVEGTSNPNLYWYRQAAGRGLQLLFYSVGIGQISSEVPQNLSASRPQDRQFILSSKKLLLSDSGFYLCAWRKGLAEETQYFGPGTRLLVL.

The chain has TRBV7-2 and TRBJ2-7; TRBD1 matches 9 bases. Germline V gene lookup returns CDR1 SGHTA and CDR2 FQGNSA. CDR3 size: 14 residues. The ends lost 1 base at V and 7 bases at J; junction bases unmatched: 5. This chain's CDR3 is CASSLDRGRGEQYF. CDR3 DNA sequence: TGTGCCAGCAGCTTAGACAGGGGGCGGGGTGAGCAGTACTTC. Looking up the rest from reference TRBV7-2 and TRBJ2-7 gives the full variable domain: GAGVSQSPSNKVTEKGKDVELRCDPISGHTALYWYRQSLGQGLEFLIYFQGNSAPDKSGLPSDRFSAERTGGSVSTLTIQRTQQEDSAVYLCASSLDRGRGEQYFGPGTRLTVT.